In its sample, the clone carrying this T cell receptor beta chain ranks as medium-sized. The sample comes from a study of blood T cell repertoires in COVID-19. Study-wide context: Specimens from acute and convalescent COVID-19 originated in the United States, Italy and Spain. From T cells, B-cell-depleted T cells, or PBMCs came the material, which was cDNA or gDNA.

In the original workflow: The assay estimated nucleated cells by amplifying reference gene primers. This table comes from immunoSEQ multiplex PCR, and its TCRdb copy is limited to in-frame clones, with some not included. The V and J calls and clone size come from that table; D and trimming were worked out from the DNA. Of 100,000 to 150,000 clones in the sample, around 80% were seen once. Germline loops: CDR1 KGHSH, CDR2 LQKENI. Germline trimming cut 2 bases from V and 4 bases from J; bases unmatched to any gene: 7. The CDR3 has 15 amino acids. Source material: peripheral blood. The V and J genes are TRBV18 and TRBJ2-7; 8 bases are shared with TRBD1. The clonotype was recovered from a woman aged 45 to 65 with acute or convalescent COVID-19. The CDR3 here is CASSPMDRVGYEQYF. For the CDR3, the DNA is TGTGCCAGCTCACCAATGGACAGGGTTGGATACGAGCAGTACTTC.